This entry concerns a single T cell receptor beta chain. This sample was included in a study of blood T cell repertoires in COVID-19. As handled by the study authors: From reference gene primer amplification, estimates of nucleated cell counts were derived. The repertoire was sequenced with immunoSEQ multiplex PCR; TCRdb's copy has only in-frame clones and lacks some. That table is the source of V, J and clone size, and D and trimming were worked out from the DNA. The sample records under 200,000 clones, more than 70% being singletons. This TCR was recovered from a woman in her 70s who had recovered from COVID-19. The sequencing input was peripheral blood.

CDR3 nucleotides: TGTGCCAGCAGCGTCTCAGGGTCCGCCTACAATGAGCAGTTCTTC. It encodes CASSVSGSAYNEQFF. V gene TRBV9 combines with J gene TRBJ2-1; weak D call: TRBD1 (5 bases). CDR1 SGDLS and CDR2 YYNGEE come from the germline V gene. V was shortened by 2 bases and J by 2 bases, with 11 bases between the two germline ends. CDR3 length: 15 amino acids.